This T cell receptor (beta chain) was documented in a study of breast tumors, draining lymph nodes, adjacent tissues. The CDR3 sequence is 14 residues long. V dropped 6 bases and J dropped 5; count of bases not matched to a gene: 4. Per the germline V gene, CDR1 is LGHNA and CDR2 is YNFKEQ. Concerning this clonotype itself: A read error is possible here, since a much larger clone lies one base away.

Breast cancer patients provided tissue from their axillary draining lymph nodes. TCRdb analysed the multiplex PCR reads with MiXCR anew, one entry per CDR3 protein. The sample holds some 130,000 distinct CDR3 sequences, 20% to 25% seen once. What was sequenced was axillary lymph node tissue. This receptor was taken from a female donor with breast cancer. Some clones in this sample may be carry-over from other donors' samples. The V call is TRBV4-2, the J call TRBJ2-2; 9 bases are a match to TRBD1. The CDR3 region is CASRRQGGTGELFF. Written as DNA, the CDR3 is TGTGCCAGCAGGCGACAGGGGGGGACCGGGGAGCTGTTTTTT.